This is a list of T cell receptor beta chains from one sample in a study of cytomegalovirus exposure and HLA in healthy donors. Profiled with immunoSEQ multiplex PCR; TCRdb holds only in-frame clones, not every one. The repertoire includes tens of thousands of clones, roughly 74% of them detected once, and over 20% sits in the top ten. Sequenced material: PBMCs. The receptors were gathered from a woman in her 30s in good health and CMV-seropositive. Each CDR3 is given without its conserved first and last residue. Fields, in order: V gene, CDR3 length, J gene, CDR3 protein.

V: TRBV4-1
length: 14
J: TRBJ2-6
CDR3: ASSQDRGSGANVLT

V: TRBV28
length: 13
J: TRBJ2-3
CDR3: ASSQESRNTDTQY

V: TRBV11-3
length: 10
J: TRBJ2-2
CDR3: ASSPNTGELF

V: TRBV5-4
length: 12
J: TRBJ1-1
CDR3: ASSLTSQGSEAF

V: TRBV2
length: 13
J: TRBJ2-1
CDR3: ASIKRLAPDNEQF

V: TRBV11-2
length: 13
J: TRBJ2-3
CDR3: ASSSWDSSTDTQY

V: TRBV28
length: 9
J: TRBJ1-2
CDR3: ASFGGSGYT

V: TRBV7-3
length: 12
J: TRBJ2-3
CDR3: ASSRTGGRDTQY

V: TRBV28
length: 10
J: TRBJ2-7
CDR3: ASRPSGSEQY

V: TRBV5-1
length: 10
J: TRBJ2-1
CDR3: ASSSSLGGQF

V: TRBV29-1
length: 11
J: TRBJ2-5
CDR3: SVVGTFGETQY

V: TRBV30
length: 11
J: TRBJ1-4
CDR3: AWRPIPSQKLF

V: TRBV28
length: 12
J: TRBJ2-7
CDR3: ASSWGQWVYEQY

V: TRBV18
length: 13
J: TRBJ1-2
CDR3: ASSQPGQAVDGYT

V: TRBV25-1
length: 10
J: TRBJ2-7
CDR3: ASREGRSEQY

V: TRBV6-5
length: 10
J: TRBJ1-1
CDR3: ASSRGGTEAF

V: TRBV14
length: 12
J: TRBJ2-2
CDR3: ASSLLTNTGELF

V: TRBV5-1
length: 12
J: TRBJ2-5
CDR3: ASSKLQGYETQY

V: TRBV6-5
length: 13
J: TRBJ2-4
CDR3: ASSLSLVAKNIQY

V: TRBV5-6
length: 12
J: TRBJ1-1
CDR3: ASSSRRRTLEAF

V: TRBV28
length: 15
J: TRBJ1-5
CDR3: ASSLIRGLPYNQPQH

V: TRBV9
length: 11
J: TRBJ2-3
CDR3: ASSRTQLDTQY

V: TRBV5-4
length: 14
J: TRBJ2-7
CDR3: ASSALAPGTGDEQY

V: TRBV27
length: 18
J: TRBJ1-1
CDR3: ASSRAFGGRRDFVNTEAF

V: TRBV2
length: 11
J: TRBJ2-7
CDR3: ASRTGGAYEQY

V: TRBV13
length: 13
J: TRBJ1-5
CDR3: ASSLGTGGGQPQH